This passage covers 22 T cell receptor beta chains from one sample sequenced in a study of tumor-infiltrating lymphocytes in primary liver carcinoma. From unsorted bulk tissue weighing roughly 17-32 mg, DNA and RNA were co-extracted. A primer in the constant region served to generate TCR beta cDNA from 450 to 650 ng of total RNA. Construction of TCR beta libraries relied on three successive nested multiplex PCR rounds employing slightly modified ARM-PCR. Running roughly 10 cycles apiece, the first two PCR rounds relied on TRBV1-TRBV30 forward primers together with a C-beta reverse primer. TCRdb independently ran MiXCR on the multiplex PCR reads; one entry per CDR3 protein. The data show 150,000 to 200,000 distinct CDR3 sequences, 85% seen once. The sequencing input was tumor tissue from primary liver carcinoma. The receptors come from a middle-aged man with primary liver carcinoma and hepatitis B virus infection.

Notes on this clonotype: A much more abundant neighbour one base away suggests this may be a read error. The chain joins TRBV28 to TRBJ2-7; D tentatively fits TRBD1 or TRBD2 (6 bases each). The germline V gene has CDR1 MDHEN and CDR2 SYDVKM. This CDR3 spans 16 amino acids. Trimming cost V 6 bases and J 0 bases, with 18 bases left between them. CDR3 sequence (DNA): TGTGCCAGCAGGGGGACTTCGACAGGCCTCTCCTACGAGCAGTACTTC. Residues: CASRGTSTGLSYEQYF.

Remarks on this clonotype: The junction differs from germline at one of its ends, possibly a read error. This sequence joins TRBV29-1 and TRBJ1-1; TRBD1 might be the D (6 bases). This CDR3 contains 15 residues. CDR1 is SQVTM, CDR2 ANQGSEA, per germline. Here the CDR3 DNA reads TGCAGAGGGGGACAAGAAGGCTATCAGAACACTGAAGATTTCTTT. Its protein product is CRGGQEGYQNTEDFF.

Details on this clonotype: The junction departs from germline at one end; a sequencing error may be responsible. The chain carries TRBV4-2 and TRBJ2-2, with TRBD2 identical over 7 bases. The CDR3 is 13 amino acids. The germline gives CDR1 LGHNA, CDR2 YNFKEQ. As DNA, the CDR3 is TGTGCCAGTAGCCAAAATTTGAGCGGGGAGCTGTTATTT. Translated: CASSQNLSGELLF.

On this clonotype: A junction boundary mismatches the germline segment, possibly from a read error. The DNA for the CDR3 is TGCGCCAGGAGCTTGGGGGCCGTTATAACCTCTGGGGCCAACGTCCTGACTTTC. It is translated as CARSLGAVITSGANVLTF. The genes are TRBV5-1 and TRBJ2-6; weak D call: TRBD1 (6 bases). CDR3 length: 18 residues. Germline CDR1 SGHRS, CDR2 YFSETQ.

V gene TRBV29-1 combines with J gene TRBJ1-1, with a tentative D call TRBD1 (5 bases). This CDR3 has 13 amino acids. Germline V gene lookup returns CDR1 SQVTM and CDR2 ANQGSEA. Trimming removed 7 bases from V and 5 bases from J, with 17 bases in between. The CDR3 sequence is CSADKVRGTEAFF. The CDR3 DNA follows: TGCAGCGCGGACAAGGTGCGAGGAACTGAAGCTTTCTTT.

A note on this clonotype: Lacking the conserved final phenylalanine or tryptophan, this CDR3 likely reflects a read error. CDR3 region: CSVVNVGQGETQYL. As DNA, the CDR3 is TGCAGCGTTGTAAATGTCGGACAAGGAGAGACCCAGTACTTA. The V gene is TRBV29-1, the J gene TRBJ2-5; D might be TRBD1 (5 bases). The germline V gene has CDR1 SQVTM and CDR2 ANQGSEA. This CDR3 comprises 14 residues. Trimming took off 4 bases at V and 4 bases at J, with 16 bases between the two ends.

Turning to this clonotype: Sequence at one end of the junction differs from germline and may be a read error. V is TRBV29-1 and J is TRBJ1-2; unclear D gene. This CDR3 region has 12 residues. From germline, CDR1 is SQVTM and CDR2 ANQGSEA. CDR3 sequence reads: CNVDSRPFGYTF. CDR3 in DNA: TGCAACGTTGATTCAAGGCCGTTTGGCTACACCTTC.

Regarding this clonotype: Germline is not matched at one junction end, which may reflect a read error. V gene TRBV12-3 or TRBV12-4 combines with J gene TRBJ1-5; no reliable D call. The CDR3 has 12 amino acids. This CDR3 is CTSSSDLSPQHF. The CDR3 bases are TGTACCAGCAGTTCGGATTTGTCGCCCCAGCATTTT.

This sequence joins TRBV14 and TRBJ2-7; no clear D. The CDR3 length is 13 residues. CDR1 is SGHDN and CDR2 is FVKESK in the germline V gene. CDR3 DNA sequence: TGTGTCAGTAGCCAAGAGACGGCGTCCGAGCAGTACTTC. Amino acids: CVSSQETASEQYF.

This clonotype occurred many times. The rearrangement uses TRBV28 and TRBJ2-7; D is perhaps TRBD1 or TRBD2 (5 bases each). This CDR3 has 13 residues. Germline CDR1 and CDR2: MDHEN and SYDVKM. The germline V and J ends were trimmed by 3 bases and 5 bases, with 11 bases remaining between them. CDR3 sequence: CASSLGVPHEQYF. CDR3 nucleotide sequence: TGTGCCAGCAGTTTGGGGGTACCCCACGAGCAGTACTTC.

CDR3 sequence reads: CASSSGGGPVGALTDTQYF. The CDR3 DNA sequence: TGTGCCAGCAGCTCTGGGGGAGGCCCTGTTGGAGCCCTCACAGATACGCAGTATTTT. The chain combines TRBV11-1 with TRBJ2-3, with D possibly matching TRBD2 (6 bases). V lost 4 bases to trimming and J lost 2 bases, with 25 bases between them. In germline, CDR1 is SGHAT, CDR2 FQDESV (reference sequence). CDR3 length: 19 amino acids.

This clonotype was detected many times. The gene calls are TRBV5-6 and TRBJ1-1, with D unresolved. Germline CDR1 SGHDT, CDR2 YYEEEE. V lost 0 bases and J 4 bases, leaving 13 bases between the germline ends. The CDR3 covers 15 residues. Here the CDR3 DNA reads TGTGCCAGCAGCTTGGGGAAGGTTACGAGCACTGAAGCTTTCTTT. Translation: CASSLGKVTSTEAFF.

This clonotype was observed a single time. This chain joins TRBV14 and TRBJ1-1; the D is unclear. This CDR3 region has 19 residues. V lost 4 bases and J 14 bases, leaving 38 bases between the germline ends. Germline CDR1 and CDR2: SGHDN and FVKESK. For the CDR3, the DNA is TGTGCCAGCAGCCTTATCCCCGTGGTTTCTGAGGGCATGAACACTGTAGCATTCTTT. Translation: CASSLIPVVSEGMNTVAFF.

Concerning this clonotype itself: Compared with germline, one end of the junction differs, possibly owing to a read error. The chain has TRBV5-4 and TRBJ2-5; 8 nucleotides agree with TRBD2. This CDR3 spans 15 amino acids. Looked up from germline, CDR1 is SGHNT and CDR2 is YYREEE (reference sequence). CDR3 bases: TGTGCCAGCTGCCCTAAGGATACGGGAGGGGAGACCAAGTACTTC. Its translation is CASCPKDTGGETKYF.

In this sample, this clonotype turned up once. CDR3 sequence reads: CASSLALGGRPFF. DNA for the CDR3: TGTGCCAGCAGCTTAGCGCTCGGTGGGCGTCCGTTCTTC. This chain connects TRBV11-1 to TRBJ2-1; D uncertain. Germline assignment: CDR1 SGHAT and CDR2 FQDESV (reference sequence). The CDR3 covers 13 residues. The germline V and J ends were trimmed by 0 bases and 15 bases, with 15 bases remaining between them.

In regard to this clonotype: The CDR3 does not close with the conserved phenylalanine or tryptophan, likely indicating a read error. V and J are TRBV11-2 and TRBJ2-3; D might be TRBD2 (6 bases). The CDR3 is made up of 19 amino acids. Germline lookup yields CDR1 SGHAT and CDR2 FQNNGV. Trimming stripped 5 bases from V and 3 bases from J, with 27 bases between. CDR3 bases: TGTGCCAGCAGCCGATCGCCGAGACTAGTGGGAGAGAGAACAGATACGCAGTATTCT. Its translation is CASSRSPRLVGERTDTQYS.

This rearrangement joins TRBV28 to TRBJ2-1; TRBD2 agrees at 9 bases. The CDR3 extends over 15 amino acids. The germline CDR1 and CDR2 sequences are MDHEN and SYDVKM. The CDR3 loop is CVNRNSGSSYNEQFF. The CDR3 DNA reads TGTGTCAACAGAAATAGCGGGAGCTCCTACAATGAGCAGTTCTTC.

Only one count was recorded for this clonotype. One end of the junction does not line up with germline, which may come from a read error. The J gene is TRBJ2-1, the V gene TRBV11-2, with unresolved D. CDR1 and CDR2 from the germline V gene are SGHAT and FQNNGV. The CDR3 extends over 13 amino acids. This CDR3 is CVSSTELYNDQFF. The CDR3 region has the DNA TGTGTCAGCAGCACAGAATTATACAATGACCAGTTCTTC. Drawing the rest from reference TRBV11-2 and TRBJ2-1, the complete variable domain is EAGVAQSPRYKIIEKRQSVAFWCNPISGHATLYWYQQILGQGPKLLIQFQNNGVVDDSQLPKDRFSAERLKGVDSTLKIQPAKLEDSAVYLCVSSTELYNDQFFGPGTRLTVL.

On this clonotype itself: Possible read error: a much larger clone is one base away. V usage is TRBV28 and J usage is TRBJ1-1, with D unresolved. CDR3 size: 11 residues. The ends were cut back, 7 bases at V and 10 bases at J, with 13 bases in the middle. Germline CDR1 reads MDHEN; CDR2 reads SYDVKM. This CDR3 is CASILRQVAFF. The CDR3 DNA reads TGTGCCAGCATTCTACGGCAGGTAGCTTTCTTT. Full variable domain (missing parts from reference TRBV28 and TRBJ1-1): DVKVTQSSRYLVKRTGEKVFLECVQDMDHENMFWYRQDPGLGLRLIYFSYDVKMKEKGDIPEGYSVSREKKERFSLILESASTNQTSMYLCASILRQVAFFGQGTRLTVV.

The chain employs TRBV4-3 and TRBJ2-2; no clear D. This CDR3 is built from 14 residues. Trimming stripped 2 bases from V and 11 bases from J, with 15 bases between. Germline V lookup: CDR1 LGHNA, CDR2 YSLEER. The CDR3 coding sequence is TGCGCCAGCAGCCAACTAACTACGGCCAGTGAGCTGTTTTTT. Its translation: CASSQLTTASELFF.

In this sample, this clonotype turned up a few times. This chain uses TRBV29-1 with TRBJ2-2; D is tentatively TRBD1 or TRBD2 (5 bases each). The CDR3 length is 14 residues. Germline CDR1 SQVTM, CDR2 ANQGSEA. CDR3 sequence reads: CRVLGPGPTGELFF. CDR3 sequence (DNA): TGCAGGGTCCTCGGTCCGGGACCAACTGGGGAGCTGTTTTTT.

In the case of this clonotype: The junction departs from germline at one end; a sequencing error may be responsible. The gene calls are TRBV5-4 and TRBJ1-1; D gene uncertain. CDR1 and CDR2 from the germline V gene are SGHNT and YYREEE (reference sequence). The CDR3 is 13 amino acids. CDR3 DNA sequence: TGTGCCATCAGCTTGGATGGGAACACTGAAGCTTTCTTT. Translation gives CAISLDGNTEAFF.